This record concerns one T cell receptor beta chain sequence. This entry comes from a study of shared clonotypes between healthy human individuals. V was shortened by 3 bases and J by 0 bases, with 21 bases between the two germline ends. Germline CDR1 MNHNS, CDR2 SASEGT. The CDR3 runs to 18 residues. The data were produced by immunoSEQ multiplex PCR, yet TCRdb's version contains in-frame clones alone and is incomplete. This table holds over a million clones, about 84% found once. Sample: memory CD4+ T cells from PBMCs. Subset denoted: CD45RA-negative fraction. The receptor comes from a man aged 18 to 30 in good health. Some clones in this sample may be carry-over from other donors' samples. The chain is built from TRBV6-1 and TRBJ2-7, with D perhaps TRBD1 or TRBD2 (6 bases each). In nucleotides, the CDR3 is TGTGCCAGCAGTGAGGGGGCATGGGGGCTAGCGACCTCCTACGAGCAGTACTTC. The encoded protein is CASSEGAWGLATSYEQYF.